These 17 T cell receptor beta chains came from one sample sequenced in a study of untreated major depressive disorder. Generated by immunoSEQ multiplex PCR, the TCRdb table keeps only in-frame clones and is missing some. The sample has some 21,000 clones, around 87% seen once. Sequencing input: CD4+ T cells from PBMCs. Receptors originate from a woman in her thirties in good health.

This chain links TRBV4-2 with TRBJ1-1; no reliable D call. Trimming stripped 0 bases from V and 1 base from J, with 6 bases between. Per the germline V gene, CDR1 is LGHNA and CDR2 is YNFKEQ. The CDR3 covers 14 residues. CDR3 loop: CASSQDSTNTEAFF. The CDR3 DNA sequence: TGTGCCAGCAGCCAAGATAGTACGAACACTGAAGCTTTCTTT.

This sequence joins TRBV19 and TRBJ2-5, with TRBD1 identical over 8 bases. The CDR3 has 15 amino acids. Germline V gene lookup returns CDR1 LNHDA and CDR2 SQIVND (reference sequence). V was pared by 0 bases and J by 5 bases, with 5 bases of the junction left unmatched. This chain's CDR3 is CASSIDDRGRETQYF. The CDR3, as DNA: TGTGCCAGTAGTATAGATGACAGGGGTAGGGAGACCCAGTACTTC.

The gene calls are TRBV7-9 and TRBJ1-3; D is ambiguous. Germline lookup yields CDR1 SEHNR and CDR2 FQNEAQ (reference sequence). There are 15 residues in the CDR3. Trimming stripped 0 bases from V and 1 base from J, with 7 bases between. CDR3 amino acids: CASSLALTSGNTIYF. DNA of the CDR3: TGTGCCAGCAGCTTAGCGCTGACGTCTGGAAACACCATATATTTT.

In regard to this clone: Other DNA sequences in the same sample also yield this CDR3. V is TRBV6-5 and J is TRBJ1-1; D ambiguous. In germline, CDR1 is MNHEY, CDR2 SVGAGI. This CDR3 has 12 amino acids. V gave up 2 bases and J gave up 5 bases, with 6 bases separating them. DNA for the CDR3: TGTGCCAGCAGTTACGGAGGGACTGAAGCTTTCTTT. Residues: CASSYGGTEAFF.

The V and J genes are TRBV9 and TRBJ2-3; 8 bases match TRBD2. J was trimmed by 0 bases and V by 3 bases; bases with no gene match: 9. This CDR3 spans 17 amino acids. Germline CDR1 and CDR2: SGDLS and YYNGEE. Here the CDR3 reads CASSARGGHTSTDTQYF. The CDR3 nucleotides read TGTGCCAGCAGCGCACGGGGGGGCCATACTAGCACAGATACGCAGTATTTT.

CDR3 DNA sequence: TGTGCCAGCAGTTTCAGAGGGGGGAACACTGAAGCTTTCTTT. This codes for CASSFRGGNTEAFF. V is TRBV27 and J is TRBJ1-1; possible D gene TRBD1, 6 bases. The CDR3 is 14 amino acids. V gave up 3 bases and J gave up 1 base, with 9 bases separating them. CDR1 and CDR2 (germline): MNHEY, SMNVEV (reference sequence).

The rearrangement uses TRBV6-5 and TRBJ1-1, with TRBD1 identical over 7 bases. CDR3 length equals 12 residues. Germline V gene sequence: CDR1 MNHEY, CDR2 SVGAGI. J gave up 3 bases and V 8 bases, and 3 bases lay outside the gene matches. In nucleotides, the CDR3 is TGTGCCAGCGGCAGGGGGGACACTGAAGCTTTCTTT. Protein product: CASGRGDTEAFF.

CDR3 region: CASSSGGQGGEKLFF. CDR3 nucleotides: TGTGCCAGCAGCTCCGGGGGACAGGGCGGTGAAAAACTGTTTTTT. The rearrangement uses TRBV11-2 and TRBJ1-4, with TRBD1 identical over 9 bases. The V gene end was trimmed by 4 bases and the J gene end by 7 bases; junction bases not matched to a gene: 7. This CDR3 spans 15 amino acids. Germline V gives CDR1 SGHAT, CDR2 FQNNGV.

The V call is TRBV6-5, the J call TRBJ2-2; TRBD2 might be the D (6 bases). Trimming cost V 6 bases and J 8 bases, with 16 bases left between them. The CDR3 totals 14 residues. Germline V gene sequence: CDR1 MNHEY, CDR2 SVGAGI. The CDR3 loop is CASRRDRGSGELFF. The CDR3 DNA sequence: TGTGCCAGCAGGCGGGACCGGGGATCTGGGGAGCTGTTTTTT.

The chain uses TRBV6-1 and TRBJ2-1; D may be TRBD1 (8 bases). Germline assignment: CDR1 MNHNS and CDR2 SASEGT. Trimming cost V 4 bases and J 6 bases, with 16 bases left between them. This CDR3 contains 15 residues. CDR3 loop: CASSGYRGGSNEQFF. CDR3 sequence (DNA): TGTGCCAGCAGTGGATACAGGGGGGGGTCCAATGAGCAGTTCTTC.

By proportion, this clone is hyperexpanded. This CDR3 is CAWGSGEAFF. In DNA form, the CDR3 reads TGTGCCTGGGGGTCAGGTGAAGCTTTCTTT. J is TRBJ1-1 and V is TRBV30; no clear D gene. This CDR3 comprises 10 residues. V was pared by 5 bases and J by 7 bases, with 8 bases between. The germline CDR1 and CDR2 sequences are GTSNPN and SVGIG (reference sequence).

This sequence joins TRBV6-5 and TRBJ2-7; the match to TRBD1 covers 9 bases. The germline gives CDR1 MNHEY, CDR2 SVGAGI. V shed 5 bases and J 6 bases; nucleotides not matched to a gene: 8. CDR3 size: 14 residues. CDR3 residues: CASSRRDRAGEQYF. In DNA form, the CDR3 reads TGTGCCAGCAGTCGACGGGACAGGGCGGGCGAGCAGTACTTC.

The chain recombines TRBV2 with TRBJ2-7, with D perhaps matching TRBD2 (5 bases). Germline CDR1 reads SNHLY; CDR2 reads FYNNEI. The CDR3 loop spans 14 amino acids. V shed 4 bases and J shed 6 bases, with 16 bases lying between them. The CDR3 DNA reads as TGTGCCAGCAGTGTATCACCGGGGATGGGCGAGCAGTACTTC. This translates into CASSVSPGMGEQYF.

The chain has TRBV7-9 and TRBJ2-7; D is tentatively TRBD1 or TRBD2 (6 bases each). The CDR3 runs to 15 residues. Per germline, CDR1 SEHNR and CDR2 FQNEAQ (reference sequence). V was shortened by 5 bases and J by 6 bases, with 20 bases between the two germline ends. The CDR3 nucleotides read TGTGCCAGCAGCGCCGCCCATTGGGGGGCGTTCGAGCAGTACTTC. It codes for CASSAAHWGAFEQYF.

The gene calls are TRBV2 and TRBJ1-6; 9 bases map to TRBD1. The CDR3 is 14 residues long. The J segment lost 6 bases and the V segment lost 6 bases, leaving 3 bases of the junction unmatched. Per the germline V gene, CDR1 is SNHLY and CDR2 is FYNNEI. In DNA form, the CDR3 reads TGTGCCAGCAGCCGGGACAGGGTTAATTCACCCCTCCACTTT. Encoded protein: CASSRDRVNSPLHF.

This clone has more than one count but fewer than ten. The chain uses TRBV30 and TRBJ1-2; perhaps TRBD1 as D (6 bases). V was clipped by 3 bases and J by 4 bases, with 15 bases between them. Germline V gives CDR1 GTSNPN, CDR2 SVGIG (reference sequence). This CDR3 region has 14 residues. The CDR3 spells CAWSKGGSLYGYTF. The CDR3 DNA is TGTGCCTGGAGCAAGGGGGGAAGTCTCTATGGCTACACCTTC. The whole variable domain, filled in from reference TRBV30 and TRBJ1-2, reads SQTIHQWPATLVQPVGSPLSLECTVEGTSNPNLYWYRQAAGRGLQLLFYSVGIGQISSEVPQNLSASRPQDRQFILSSKKLLLSDSGFYLCAWSKGGSLYGYTFGSGTRLTVV.

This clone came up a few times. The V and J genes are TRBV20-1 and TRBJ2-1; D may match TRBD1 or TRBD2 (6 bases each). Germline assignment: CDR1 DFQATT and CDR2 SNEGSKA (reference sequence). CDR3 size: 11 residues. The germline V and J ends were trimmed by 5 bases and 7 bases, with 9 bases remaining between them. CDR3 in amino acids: CSARRGNEQFF. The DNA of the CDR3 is TGCAGTGCTCGGAGGGGGAATGAGCAGTTCTTC.